The TCR beta chain described here comes from a study of T cell changes during pregnancy in multiple sclerosis. The CDR3 extends over 14 amino acids. V was clipped by 4 bases and J by 5 bases, with 16 bases between them. Per germline, CDR1 SGHRS and CDR2 YFSETQ. Sequencing was performed with immunoSEQ multiplex PCR; in TCRdb, only in-frame clones are kept and a portion is missing. The sample has roughly 40,000 clones; about 91% are singletons. The chain joins TRBV5-1 to TRBJ2-7; the D gene is possibly TRBD1 (6 bases). This TCR was recovered from a female donor with multiple sclerosis, enrolled in a pregnancy study. The material was CD8+ T cells from peripheral blood mononuclear cells, obtained before pregnancy. The CDR3 is CASSLDRRIDEQYF. Here the CDR3 DNA reads TGCGCCAGCAGCCTGGACAGACGTATCGACGAGCAGTACTTC.